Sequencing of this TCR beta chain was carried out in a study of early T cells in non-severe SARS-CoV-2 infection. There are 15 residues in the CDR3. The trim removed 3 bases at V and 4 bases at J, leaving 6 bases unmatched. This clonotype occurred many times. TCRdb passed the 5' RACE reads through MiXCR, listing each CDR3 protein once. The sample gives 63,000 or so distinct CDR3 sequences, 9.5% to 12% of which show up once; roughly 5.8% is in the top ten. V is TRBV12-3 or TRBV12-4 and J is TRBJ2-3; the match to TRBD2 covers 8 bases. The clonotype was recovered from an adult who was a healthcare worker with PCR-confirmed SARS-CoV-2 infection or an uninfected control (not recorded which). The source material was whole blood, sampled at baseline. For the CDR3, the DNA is TGTGCCAGCAGTTTCGTAGCGGGAAGCCCAGATACGCAGTATTTT. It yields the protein CASSFVAGSPDTQYF.